This T cell receptor beta chain emerged from a study of regulatory T cells in long-lasting Graves disease. Time point reported: newly diagnosed GD, antithyroid drugs for less than 3 months. Preparation of the TCR library used RNA extracted from PBMCs. This clonotype was observed at least ten times. This CDR3 comprises 16 residues. Germline loops: CDR1 SGHTS, CDR2 YDEGEE. V lost 3 bases and J lost 5; bases outside the gene matches: 12. iRepertoire HTBI primers and Arm-PCR of CDR3 regions built TCR beta libraries. TCRdb called the multiplex PCR reads again in MiXCR, with one record for every CDR3 protein. The sample includes about 420,000 distinct CDR3 sequences, about 17% seen only once; the top ten take about a quarter. These records were also assigned to another study, of T cells in Graves' hyperthyroidism and ophthalmopathy.

Material: peripheral blood mononuclear cells (PBMCs), obtained at new diagnosis, from a patient treated with antithyroid drugs. The rearrangement joins TRBV5-8 to TRBJ1-2, with 8 positions matching TRBD1. The TCR was taken from a woman aged 18-29 years with Graves disease. The DNA of the CDR3 is TGTGCCAGCAGCTCGACCTTTGACAGGGGCTATTATGGCTACACCTTC. Translation gives CASSSTFDRGYYGYTF.